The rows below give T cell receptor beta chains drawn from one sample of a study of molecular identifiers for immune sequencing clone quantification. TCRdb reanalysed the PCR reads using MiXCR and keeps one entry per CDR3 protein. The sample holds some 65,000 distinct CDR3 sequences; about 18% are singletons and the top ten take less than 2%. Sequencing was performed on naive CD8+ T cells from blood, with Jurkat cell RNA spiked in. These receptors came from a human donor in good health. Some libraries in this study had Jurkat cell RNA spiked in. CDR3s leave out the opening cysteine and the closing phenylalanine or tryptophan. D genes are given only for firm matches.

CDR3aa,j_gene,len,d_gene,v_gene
ASSQDPQGLDNYGYT,TRBJ1-2,15,TRBD1,TRBV14
ASSGQGNGYT,TRBJ1-2,10,TRBD1,TRBV7-9
ASSQVGFEAYRGYGYT,TRBJ1-2,16,.,TRBV4-3
SVGQATSGRAEGFYNEQF,TRBJ2-1,18,TRBD2,TRBV29-1
AQSPGQDSYEQY,TRBJ2-7,12,TRBD1,TRBV2
ASRVDRAGIEAF,TRBJ1-1,12,TRBD1,TRBV6-5
ASAYGFSDLARDNEQF,TRBJ2-1,16,.,TRBV5-1
ASSQDTFSDTQY,TRBJ2-3,12,.,TRBV3-1
ASSSGLNYEQY,TRBJ2-7,11,TRBD2,TRBV13
ASSLFEVNTEAF,TRBJ1-1,12,.,TRBV5-1
VGSYTAPPQH,TRBJ1-5,10,.,TRBV6-5
ASSQEPGQGSGEQF,TRBJ2-1,14,TRBD1,TRBV4-1
ASSAGTDYQPQH,TRBJ1-5,12,TRBD1,TRBV7-9
ASSQAGSSFNYGYT,TRBJ1-2,14,.,TRBV14
ASRGLTGTDNQPQH,TRBJ1-5,14,TRBD1,TRBV27
ASSLGGSYGYT,TRBJ1-2,11,.,TRBV27
ASSQDLEEEKLF,TRBJ1-4,12,.,TRBV4-1
ASSYSGQESSYEQY,TRBJ2-7,14,.,TRBV6-5
ASSQGLPRDTQY,TRBJ2-3,12,.,TRBV6-4
ASSQTGGSNQPQH,TRBJ1-5,13,.,TRBV4-1
SAKTGSSYNEQF,TRBJ2-1,12,TRBD1,TRBV29-1
ASSHPLGTEVSTGELF,TRBJ2-2,16,TRBD1,TRBV28
ASSQQGIAEAF,TRBJ1-1,11,.,TRBV4-3
ASSRAGGGSYNEQF,TRBJ2-1,14,TRBD2,TRBV27
ASSLGHPAEAF,TRBJ1-1,11,.,TRBV5-6
ASSFGLAGFKDTQY,TRBJ2-3,14,TRBD2,TRBV7-8
ASRYGSGNQPQH,TRBJ1-5,12,.,TRBV12-3/TRBV12-4
ASGLAGAFLAAGTQY,TRBJ2-3,15,TRBD2,TRBV28
ASSIGVADTEAF,TRBJ1-1,12,.,TRBV19
ASNQGGFSGNTIY,TRBJ1-3,13,TRBD1,TRBV13
ASGVGSYEQY,TRBJ2-7,10,.,TRBV5-1
ASTLAGAYEQY,TRBJ2-7,11,TRBD2,TRBV3-1
ASSLALGGFETDEKLF,TRBJ1-4,16,.,TRBV7-6
ASSPLAGDNYEQY,TRBJ2-7,13,TRBD2,TRBV7-8
ASKDSGSYEQY,TRBJ2-7,11,TRBD2,TRBV2
ASSQDYADSIYNEQF,TRBJ2-1,15,.,TRBV3-1
ASSLYPLRDSGANVLT,TRBJ2-6,16,.,TRBV27
ASSSSTPRPGRSSYNEQF,TRBJ2-1,18,.,TRBV7-1
ASSDGELYEQY,TRBJ2-7,11,.,TRBV7-7
SARHNAPPDTQY,TRBJ2-3,12,.,TRBV20-1
SVGHSKWGTEAF,TRBJ1-1,12,.,TRBV29-1
ASSHLGSAETQY,TRBJ2-5,12,.,TRBV4-1
ASSHRTGVSYEQY,TRBJ2-7,13,TRBD1,TRBV4-1
ASSLGVSQLSNQPQH,TRBJ1-5,15,.,TRBV28
ASSLGLGTRDTDTQY,TRBJ2-3,15,.,TRBV7-2